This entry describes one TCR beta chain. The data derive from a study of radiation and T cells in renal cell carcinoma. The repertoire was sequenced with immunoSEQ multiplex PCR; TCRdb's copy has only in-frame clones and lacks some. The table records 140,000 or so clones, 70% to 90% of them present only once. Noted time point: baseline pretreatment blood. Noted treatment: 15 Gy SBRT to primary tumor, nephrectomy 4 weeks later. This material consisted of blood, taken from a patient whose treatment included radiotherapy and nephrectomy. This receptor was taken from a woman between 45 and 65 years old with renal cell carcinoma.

CDR3 DNA: TGTGCCAGCAGTTACGGGTACTCTGGGGCCAACGTCCTGACTTTC. Its translation: CASSYGYSGANVLTF. V is TRBV6-5 and J is TRBJ2-6; the D is unclear. CDR1 and CDR2 (germline): MNHEY, SVGAGI. V shed 2 bases and J shed 0 bases, with 5 bases lying between them. The CDR3 consists of 15 residues.